The 18 T cell receptor beta chains below all came from one sample that was sequenced in a study of early T cells in non-severe SARS-CoV-2 infection. In TCRdb, the 5' RACE reads were re-called with MiXCR into one record per CDR3 protein. Seen here are about 77,000 distinct CDR3 sequences, 7.5% to 10% observed once, and the top ten hold about 5.3%. The sequenced sample consisted of whole blood. These receptors were obtained from an adult who was a healthcare worker with PCR-confirmed SARS-CoV-2 infection or an uninfected control (not recorded which).

There are many counts of this clonotype. The genes are TRBV20-1 and TRBJ2-5; maybe TRBD2 (5 bases). The germline V gene encodes CDR1 DFQATT and CDR2 SNEGSKA (reference sequence). CDR3 length: 15 residues. V was clipped by 6 bases and J by 4 bases, with 21 bases between them. This CDR3 reads CSANLDGRRSETQYF. The CDR3 region has the DNA TGCAGTGCGAACCTGGATGGGAGAAGATCAGAGACCCAGTACTTC.

There are many counts of this clonotype. The chain recombines TRBV11-1 with TRBJ1-2; no firm D call. CDR3 length: 14 residues. Between the trimmed V and J ends, which lost 3 bases and 7 bases, there was a span of 15 bases. CDR1 is SGHAT, CDR2 FQDESV, per germline (reference sequence). CDR3 nucleotide sequence: TGTGCCAGCAGCTTGGACCGTGGGAGCGGTGGCTACACCTTC. This encodes CASSLDRGSGGYTF.

The chain has TRBV6-5 and TRBJ2-1, with 8 bases aligning to TRBD2. V shed 6 bases, J shed 8 bases, and the junction held 15 bases outside the gene matches. This CDR3 spans 16 amino acids. Germline V gives CDR1 MNHEY, CDR2 SVGAGI. CDR3 bases: TGTGCCAGCAGCCAGGGGCCGAGTAGCGGGACCGATGAGCAGTTCTTC. It specifies CASSQGPSSGTDEQFF.

The sample holds a few counts of this clonotype. J is TRBJ1-4 and V is TRBV20-1, with 7 bases matching TRBD1. The CDR3 is 12 residues long. CDR1 and CDR2 from the germline V gene are DFQATT and SNEGSKA (reference sequence). The CDR3 region is CSKTGPNEKLFF. In DNA, the CDR3 is TGCAGCAAGACAGGGCCTAATGAAAAACTGTTTTTT.

This rearrangement joins TRBV5-5 to TRBJ1-2; D uncertain. CDR3 length equals 13 residues. With 2 bases removed from V and 6 bases from J, the gap between germline ends came to 11 bases. Germline lookup yields CDR1 SGHKS and CDR2 YYEKEE (reference sequence). The CDR3 region is CASSFLPGDGYTF. In DNA form, the CDR3 reads TGTGCCAGCAGCTTTCTCCCTGGAGATGGCTACACCTTC.

The genes are TRBV6-1 and TRBJ2-7; a possible D gene is TRBD1 (6 bases). The CDR3 spans 12 residues. Between the trimmed V and J ends, which lost 5 bases and 6 bases, there was a span of 11 bases. The germline V gene has CDR1 MNHNS and CDR2 SASEGT. CDR3 in amino acids: CASSLQGGEQYF. The CDR3 DNA sequence: TGTGCCAGCAGTCTACAGGGTGGCGAGCAGTACTTC.

This chain connects TRBV3-1 to TRBJ1-6; no reliable D call. The CDR3 is 13 amino acids. Trimming shortened V by 4 bases and J by 7 bases, and 8 bases separated the two germline ends. Germline-derived CDR1 and CDR2 are LGHDT and YNNKEL (reference sequence). Written as DNA, the CDR3 is TGTGCCAGCAGCCCAATTGGGAATTCACCCCTCCACTTT. Protein: CASSPIGNSPLHF.

This clonotype was seen at least ten times. The chain combines TRBV11-3 with TRBJ2-1, with no clear D. The V end lost 5 bases, the J end lost 0 bases, and 5 bases lay between the germline ends. Germline-derived CDR1 and CDR2 are SGHNT and YENEEA. The CDR3 spans 13 residues. This CDR3 reads CASSRDSYNEQFF. CDR3 DNA: TGTGCCAGCAGCAGGGACTCCTACAATGAGCAGTTCTTC.

This clonotype has at least ten counts. Here the CDR3 DNA reads TGTGCCAGCAGTAGTTACGGAGGATATGGCTACACCTTC. Protein product: CASSSYGGYGYTF. The chain combines TRBV25-1 with TRBJ1-2; unclear D gene. Trimming took off 5 bases at V and 5 bases at J, with 12 bases between the two ends. The germline CDR1 and CDR2 sequences are MGHDK and SYGVNS. This CDR3 region has 13 residues.

The V and J genes are TRBV20-1 and TRBJ2-3; D tentatively fits TRBD1 or TRBD2 (6 bases each). The V gene's germline CDR1 is DFQATT and CDR2 SNEGSKA (reference sequence). The CDR3 length is 16 residues. The V and J ends lost 6 bases and 2 bases respectively, with 21 bases between them. CDR3 DNA: TGCAGTGCCGGAGGGGGAAGGGACCCTCTCACAGATACGCAGTATTTT. Its protein product is CSAGGGRDPLTDTQYF.

This sequence joins TRBV5-1 and TRBJ1-6, with 11 bases fitting TRBD1. CDR1 is SGHRS and CDR2 is YFSETQ in the germline V gene. Trimming at V came to 0 bases and at J to 7 bases, leaving 3 bases not matched to a gene. This CDR3 contains 16 residues. CDR3 nucleotides: TGCGCCAGCAGCTTGGCCGGGACAGGGGGAAATTCACCCCTCCACTTT. It yields the protein CASSLAGTGGNSPLHF.

This clonotype was observed many times. The V call is TRBV3-1, the J call TRBJ2-7; 10 bases match TRBD1. CDR1 is LGHDT, CDR2 YNNKEL, per germline (reference sequence). The length of the CDR3 is 15 residues. Trimming cost V 6 bases and J 3 bases; bases outside gene matches: 8. The CDR3 loop reads CASRRQGALLYEQYF. The DNA for the CDR3 is TGTGCCAGCAGGAGACAGGGGGCGCTTCTCTACGAGCAGTACTTC.

The rearrangement links TRBV2 to TRBJ2-3, with a tentative D call TRBD2 (7 bases). The length of the CDR3 is 17 residues. Germline-derived CDR1 and CDR2 are SNHLY and FYNNEI. The V gene lost 2 bases and the J gene lost 2 bases, with 17 bases spanning the gap. CDR3 protein: CASSETGGRLNTDTQYF. Here the CDR3 DNA reads TGTGCCAGCAGTGAAACCGGGGGGCGATTAAACACAGATACGCAGTATTTT.

This clonotype was observed a handful of times. This CDR3 is CASSYTSAGVRTDTQYF. The CDR3 region has the DNA TGTGCCAGCAGTTACACCTCGGCGGGAGTTCGCACAGATACGCAGTATTTT. The rearrangement joins TRBV6-2 or TRBV6-3 to TRBJ2-3; 7 bases agree with TRBD2. The V and J ends lost 2 bases and 1 base, in that order; junction bases with no gene match: 9. The CDR3 runs 17 residues. CDR1 and CDR2 (germline): MNHEY, SVGEGT.

This clonotype was seen many times. The rearrangement uses TRBV3-1 and TRBJ2-7, with D possibly TRBD2 on 5 matching bases. Germline loops: CDR1 LGHDT, CDR2 YNNKEL (reference sequence). Trimming took off 4 bases at V and 3 bases at J, with 10 bases between the two ends. The CDR3 runs 13 residues. The CDR3 DNA follows: TGTGCCAGCAGCCTGGGTCGGGGCTACGAGCAGTACTTC. It yields the protein CASSLGRGYEQYF.

The chain is built from TRBV5-1 and TRBJ2-3; 11 positions agree with TRBD2. Germline CDR1 SGHRS, CDR2 YFSETQ. The CDR3 has 17 residues. With 4 bases clipped from V and 7 bases from J, the junction kept 14 bases outside the gene matches. The CDR3 is CASSHSPASGRRNTQYF. The CDR3 DNA sequence: TGCGCCAGCAGCCACTCCCCGGCTAGCGGGAGGAGAAATACGCAGTATTTT.

The chain uses TRBV2 and TRBJ2-7; no clear D gene. CDR1 is SNHLY, CDR2 FYNNEI, per germline. V was clipped by 5 bases and J by 4 bases, with 15 bases between them. This CDR3 has 14 residues. The CDR3 nucleotides read TGTGCCAGCAGTAGAGGACCTCAATTATACGAGCAGTACTTC. Amino acids: CASSRGPQLYEQYF. Variable domain in full (rest from reference TRBV2 and TRBJ2-7): EPEVTQTPSHQVTQMGQEVILRCVPISNHLYFYWYRQILGQKVEFLVSFYNNEISEKSEIFDDQFSVERPDGSNFTLKIRSTKLEDSAMYFCASSRGPQLYEQYFGPGTRLTVT.

This clonotype was seen ten or more times. This rearrangement joins TRBV7-9 to TRBJ1-3; TRBD1 agrees at 9 bases. The CDR3 length is 17 residues. With 4 bases clipped from V and 0 bases from J, the junction kept 7 bases outside the gene matches. Per the germline V gene, CDR1 is SEHNR and CDR2 is FQNEAQ (reference sequence). The CDR3 is CASSSRDRDFSGNTIYF. The CDR3 DNA follows: TGTGCCAGCAGCTCCCGGGACAGGGACTTCTCTGGAAACACCATATATTTT.